Below are 28 T cell receptor beta chains sequenced from a single sample in a study of CD8 T cells in Susac syndrome. Reverse transcription of roughly 0.5 to 1 ug RNA was carried out with random hexamers. Each CDR3 protein is one row after TCRdb ran MiXCR on the immunoSEQ multiplex PCR reads. There are just over 150,000 distinct CDR3 sequences in the sample; about 94% occur only once, and around 0.21% lies in the top ten. The sample taken for sequencing was CD8+ T cells from PBMCs. These TCRs come from a human donor with multiple sclerosis.

V usage is TRBV9 and J usage is TRBJ2-7; D may correspond to TRBD1 or TRBD2 (6 bases each). The CDR3 totals 17 residues. From germline, CDR1 is SGDLS and CDR2 YYNGEE. V was clipped by 2 bases and J by 7 bases, with 25 bases between them. This CDR3 reads CASSVSRDVGGPGEQYF. Here the CDR3 DNA reads TGTGCCAGCAGCGTTTCGAGGGACGTCGGGGGCCCGGGGGAGCAGTACTTC.

The DNA of the CDR3 is TGTGCCAGCAGCCCTGCAGCAGGCCGCATTTGGCCCCAGCATTTT. It encodes CASSPAAGRIWPQHF. The chain is built from TRBV28 and TRBJ1-5; D is ambiguous. Trimming took off 6 bases at V and 9 bases at J, with 21 bases between the two ends. The V gene's germline CDR1 is MDHEN and CDR2 SYDVKM. The CDR3 length is 15 residues.

The chain has TRBV9 and TRBJ2-3, with TRBD1 matching over 7 bases. The CDR3 length is 19 residues. CDR1 and CDR2 from the germline V gene are SGDLS and YYNGEE. The trim removed 5 bases at V and 0 bases at J, leaving 18 bases unmatched. This CDR3 is CASRWNRGAAETSTDTQYF. For the CDR3, the DNA is TGTGCCAGCAGGTGGAACAGGGGCGCGGCGGAGACTAGCACAGATACGCAGTATTTT.

The chain has TRBV25-1 and TRBJ2-1; D is possibly TRBD1 (6 bases). Trimming took off 7 bases at V and 4 bases at J, with 8 bases between the two ends. This CDR3 has 12 residues. Germline CDR1 is MGHDK and CDR2 is SYGVNS. This CDR3 reads CASKGEYNEQFF. In DNA form, the CDR3 reads TGTGCCAGCAAGGGGGAGTACAATGAGCAGTTCTTC. Full variable domain (rest looked up from reference TRBV25-1 and TRBJ2-1): EADIYQTPRYLVIGTGKKITLECSQTMGHDKMYWYQQDPGMELHLIHYSYGVNSTEKGDLSSESTVSRIRTEHFPLTLESARPSHTSQYLCASKGEYNEQFFGPGTRLTVL.

The CDR3, as DNA: TGTGCCAGCAGTGAAGAAAGGACAGGGGGAAATGAGCAGTTCTTC. Residues: CASSEERTGGNEQFF. The gene calls are TRBV2 and TRBJ2-1, with TRBD1 matching over 10 bases. Trimming took 1 base from V and 7 from J; bases not matched to a gene: 4. Germline V lookup: CDR1 SNHLY, CDR2 FYNNEI. The CDR3 has 15 residues.

The J gene is TRBJ1-2, the V gene TRBV7-9; D is unclear. Germline loops: CDR1 SEHNR, CDR2 FQNEAQ (reference sequence). The ends were cut back, 5 bases at V and 3 bases at J, with 10 bases in the middle. The CDR3 contains 13 residues. Here the CDR3 DNA reads TGTGCCAGCAGCGCAGACGGATACTATGGCTACACCTTC. Its translation is CASSADGYYGYTF.

As DNA, the CDR3 is TGTGCCAGCAGCCAGGGAAGGCGCAGCACAGATACGCAGTATTTT. The encoded protein is CASSQGRRSTDTQYF. This chain uses TRBV3-1 with TRBJ2-3, with D hard to call. Germline lookup yields CDR1 LGHDT and CDR2 YNNKEL (reference sequence). V lost 3 bases, J lost 0 bases, and 10 bases lay in between. CDR3 size: 15 residues.

The V gene is TRBV30, the J gene TRBJ1-1, with D unresolved. The CDR3 runs to 12 residues. The ends were cut back, 1 base at V and 0 bases at J, with 3 bases in the middle. Looked up from germline, CDR1 is GTSNPN and CDR2 is SVGIG (reference sequence). The chain's CDR3 is CAWSALNTEAFF. CDR3 sequence (DNA): TGTGCCTGGAGTGCTTTGAACACTGAAGCTTTCTTT.

The J gene is TRBJ2-5, the V gene TRBV21-1; TRBD1 reflects the table's D call only, with no check against the DNA. TRBV21-1 is described as a pseudogene. This CDR3 spans 14 amino acids. The CDR3 DNA follows: TGTGCCAGCGCGTTGAGGGGGAATGGAGAGACCCAGTACTTC. Translated, it gives CASALRGNGETQYF.

This clonotype showed up just once. This CDR3 is missing its conserved last phenylalanine or tryptophan, likely due to a read error. The chain carries TRBV5-4 and TRBJ2-1; 7 nucleotides agree with TRBD2. CDR3 length: 15 amino acids. Germline V gene lookup returns CDR1 SGHNT and CDR2 YYREEE (reference sequence). V lost 1 base, J lost 2 bases, and 3 bases stayed unmatched. The CDR3 spells CASSLMRETYNEQFL. The DNA for the CDR3 is TGTGCCAGCAGCTTGATGCGGGAGACCTACAATGAGCAGTTCTTA.

The chain is built from TRBV5-1 and TRBJ2-1, with 8 bases fitting TRBD1. The V gene's germline CDR1 is SGHRS and CDR2 YFSETQ. With 0 bases clipped from V and 10 bases from J, the junction kept 9 bases outside the gene matches. The CDR3 covers 15 residues. Here the CDR3 DNA reads TGCGCCAGCAGCTTGGAACAGGGGGTCTGGCGGGAGCAGTTCTTC. Translating it yields CASSLEQGVWREQFF.

The chain links TRBV27 to TRBJ2-5, with D maybe TRBD1 (5 bases). The CDR3 sequence is 13 residues long. Deletions cut 6 bases from V and 0 bases from J, with 8 bases between. CDR1 is MNHEY, CDR2 SMNVEV, per germline (reference sequence). The chain's CDR3 is CASSNRYQETQYF. The CDR3 DNA reads as TGTGCCAGCAGCAACAGGTACCAAGAGACCCAGTACTTC.

J is TRBJ1-2 and V is TRBV9, with TRBD1 matching over 9 bases. V was clipped by 0 bases and J by 2 bases; unmatched bases: 5. The CDR3 totals 16 residues. Germline CDR1 SGDLS, CDR2 YYNGEE. The CDR3 sequence: CASSVAGTGWNYGYTF. The CDR3 DNA reads as TGTGCCAGCAGCGTAGCGGGGACAGGGTGGAACTATGGCTACACCTTC.

The table lists this clonotype with a few counts. This sequence joins TRBV4-1 and TRBJ2-7; maybe TRBD2 (6 bases). The CDR3 is made up of 13 amino acids. V lost 1 base, J lost 6 bases, and 10 bases lay in between. In germline, CDR1 is MGHRA, CDR2 YSYEKL. The CDR3 DNA sequence: TGCGCCAGCAGCCAAGGAGTGGAGGGCGAGCAGTACTTC. It translates to CASSQGVEGEQYF.

The CDR3 reads CASLRSVLLASTEKLFF. The DNA for the CDR3 is TGTGCCAGCTTACGGTCTGTTCTGTTGGCTTCTACTGAAAAACTGTTTTTT. The V gene is TRBV2, the J gene TRBJ1-4; D gene ambiguous. Deletions cut 8 bases from V and 7 bases from J, with 26 bases between. Germline V gene lookup returns CDR1 SNHLY and CDR2 FYNNEI. The CDR3 is 17 residues long.

V usage is TRBV7-9 and J usage is TRBJ1-2; D uncertain. V dropped 5 bases and J dropped 3 bases, with 13 bases sitting between them. There are 14 residues in the CDR3. The germline gives CDR1 SEHNR, CDR2 FQNEAQ (reference sequence). CDR3 sequence (DNA): TGTGCCAGCAGCCTGCTGACGGACGACTATGGCTACACCTTC. It is translated as CASSLLTDDYGYTF.

The genes are TRBV13 and TRBJ2-3; the D gene is possibly TRBD1 (5 bases). The ends were cut back, 6 bases at V and 7 bases at J, with 11 bases in the middle. CDR3 length: 12 amino acids. Per the germline V gene, CDR1 is PRHDT and CDR2 is FYEKMQ (reference sequence). Written as DNA, the CDR3 is TGTGCCAGCAGTCATCAGGGAAATACGCAGTATTTT. Protein product: CASSHQGNTQYF. The whole variable domain, filled in from reference TRBV13 and TRBJ2-3, reads AAGVIQSPRHLIKEKRETATLKCYPIPRHDTVYWYQQGPGQDPQFLISFYEKMQSDKGSIPDRFSAQQFSDYHSELNMSSLELGDSALYFCASSHQGNTQYFGPGTRLTVL.

V is TRBV15 and J is TRBJ2-7, with D possibly called TRBD1 or TRBD2 (5 bases each). The CDR3 totals 14 residues. The V gene lost 5 bases and the J gene lost 3 bases, with 14 bases spanning the gap. Germline values: CDR1 LNHNV, CDR2 YYDKDF (reference sequence). CDR3 amino acids: CATSFGTGFYEQYF. The CDR3 DNA is TGTGCCACCAGCTTCGGGACCGGATTCTACGAGCAGTACTTC. The full variable domain, its missing parts supplied by reference TRBV15 and TRBJ2-7, is DAMVIQNPRYQVTQFGKPVTLSCSQTLNHNVMYWYQQKSSQAPKLLFHYYDKDFNNEADTPDNFQSRRPNTSFCFLDIRSPGLGDTAMYLCATSFGTGFYEQYFGPGTRLTVT.

This clonotype was observed once. The chain couples TRBV27 to TRBJ2-7; possible D gene TRBD1, 6 bases. The germline V and J ends were trimmed by 5 bases and 5 bases, with 10 bases remaining between them. Germline V gene data show CDR1 as MNHEY and CDR2 as SMNVEV (reference sequence). The CDR3 is 12 amino acids. CDR3 in DNA: TGTGCCAGCAGTAACAGGGCTAACGAGCAGTACTTC. Translated: CASSNRANEQYF.

The chain couples TRBV3-1 to TRBJ1-6; D possibly corresponds to TRBD1 (5 bases). Germline-derived CDR1 and CDR2 are LGHDT and YNNKEL (reference sequence). V was pared by 3 bases and J by 9 bases, with 12 bases between. The CDR3 contains 14 residues. CDR3 in amino acids: CASSQSRGGSPLHF. In DNA form, the CDR3 reads TGTGCCAGCAGCCAGAGTAGGGGAGGTTCACCCCTCCACTTT.

The DNA for the CDR3 is TGCGCCAGCAGCTCTGCAGGGGGAATGCGTGGCTACACCTTC. It yields the protein CASSSAGGMRGYTF. The rearrangement joins TRBV5-1 to TRBJ1-2; TRBD1 agrees at 7 bases. V lost 3 bases, J lost 7 bases, and 9 bases stayed unmatched. The germline V gene has CDR1 SGHRS and CDR2 YFSETQ. The CDR3 length is 14 residues.

V usage is TRBV29-1 and J usage is TRBJ2-3; 9 nucleotides line up with TRBD2. Per germline, CDR1 SQVTM and CDR2 ANQGSEA. This CDR3 region has 14 residues. Trimming at V came to 4 bases and at J to 2 bases, leaving 4 bases not matched to a gene. The CDR3 region has the DNA TGCAGCGTTGGTAGCGGGGGACACACAGATACGCAGTATTTT. It codes for CSVGSGGHTDTQYF.

The V gene is TRBV15, the J gene TRBJ2-1, with D possibly matching TRBD1 (5 bases). CDR3 length equals 13 residues. Germline V CDR1 and CDR2: LNHNV, YYDKDF (reference sequence). Trimming took 1 base from V and 9 from J, leaving 10 bases between them. The CDR3 DNA reads TGTGCCACCAGCAGAGTTACCCAGGGTGAGCAGTTCTTC. The encoded protein is CATSRVTQGEQFF. The full variable domain, in which reference TRBV15 and TRBJ2-1 provide the parts outside the CDR3, is DAMVIQNPRYQVTQFGKPVTLSCSQTLNHNVMYWYQQKSSQAPKLLFHYYDKDFNNEADTPDNFQSRRPNTSFCFLDIRSPGLGDTAMYLCATSRVTQGEQFFGPGTRLTVL.

The chain recombines TRBV29-1 with TRBJ1-1; D is unresolved. Trimming shortened V by 5 bases and J by 5 bases, and 12 bases separated the two germline ends. This CDR3 region has 12 residues. Germline V gene data show CDR1 as SQVTM and CDR2 as ANQGSEA. CDR3: CSVWTGRTEAFF. As DNA, the CDR3 is TGCAGCGTTTGGACCGGGCGGACTGAAGCTTTCTTT.

This rearrangement joins TRBV25-1 to TRBJ2-7; D is unclear. The CDR3 runs to 15 residues. V gave up 2 bases and J gave up 5 bases, with 16 bases separating them. Per germline, CDR1 MGHDK and CDR2 SYGVNS. CDR3 DNA: TGTGCCAGCAGTGAACGGGCTGGCCGGCTTGACGAGCAGTACTTC. Translated: CASSERAGRLDEQYF.

The rearrangement joins TRBV6-2 or TRBV6-3 to TRBJ2-1, with D possibly matching TRBD1 (6 bases). The V end lost 9 bases, the J end lost 9 bases, and 21 bases lay between the germline ends. The CDR3 is made up of 14 amino acids. Germline V gene lookup returns CDR1 MNHEY and CDR2 SVGEGT. The CDR3 DNA reads as TGTGCCAGTATTACTTGGACAGCAAGGGGTGAGCAGTTCTTC. It codes for CASITWTARGEQFF.

The chain joins TRBV15 to TRBJ2-6; TRBD1 matches at 10 bases. The CDR3 is 24 amino acids. The germline V gene encodes CDR1 LNHNV and CDR2 YYDKDF (reference sequence). The ends lost 0 bases at V and 0 bases at J; junction bases unmatched: 20. CDR3 protein: CATSRDRSPPHGQGGTSGANVLTF. The CDR3 DNA sequence: TGTGCCACCAGCAGAGATCGCTCTCCCCCCCACGGACAGGGGGGTACCTCTGGGGCCAACGTCCTGACTTTC.

This chain links TRBV7-9 with TRBJ2-3, with TRBD2 matching 7 bases. CDR1 and CDR2 (germline): SEHNR, FQNEAQ (reference sequence). The J segment lost 0 bases and the V segment lost 5 bases, leaving 5 bases of the junction unmatched. The CDR3 loop spans 15 amino acids. In nucleotides, the CDR3 is TGTGCCAGCAGCCCCGGGGGGACTAGCACAGATACGCAGTATTTT. It yields the protein CASSPGGTSTDTQYF.